What follows describes a single TCR beta chain. Antigen unknown. The CDR3 covers 14 residues. The germline V gene has CDR1 SGDLS and CDR2 YYNGEE. V lost 7 bases and J lost 3, with 17 bases in between. It was with a sample-barcoded 5' primer and a J-beta primer mix that a second PCR of about 6 to 11 cycles was run. TCRdb analysed the 5' RACE reads with MiXCR anew, one entry per CDR3 protein. The sample carries 700,000 to 850,000 distinct CDR3 sequences, 53% recorded once. These data are taken from a study of blood T cells in healthy people across ages. Study-level results: Relative to aged donors, long-lived donors carried more naive CD4+ cells and displayed higher diversity. Researchers said unsorted PBMCs prevented a conclusive naive versus antigen-experienced comparison.

Source material: blood. The receptor was derived from a man aged 80 or over in good health. The chain joins TRBV9 to TRBJ2-7, with D possibly being TRBD2 (5 bases). This chain's CDR3 is CASAEDGLSYEQYF. The CDR3 nucleotides read TGTGCCAGCGCCGAAGACGGACTGAGCTACGAGCAGTACTTC.